Included here is one T cell receptor (beta chain) sequence, with context. Its antigen is unknown. This sample was taken from a study of cytomegalovirus exposure and HLA in healthy donors. Findings and limits, study-wide: In a later analysis, compared with equally common non-associated chains, HLA-associated beta chains were more expanded.

The germline V gene encodes CDR1 MNHNS and CDR2 SASEGT. The CDR3 has 10 residues. The ends were cut back, 11 bases at V and 12 bases at J, with 14 bases in the middle. It was with 60 Vbeta and 13 Jbeta primers that the PCR ran. Assay: immunoSEQ multiplex PCR; the TCRdb copy retains only in-frame clones and omits some. The sample table includes 50,000 or so clones. The sequenced sample consisted of PBMCs. The TCR originated in a woman between 55 and 75 years old in good health and CMV-seropositive. The gene calls are TRBV6-1 and TRBJ2-1; D not resolved. CDR3 in amino acids: CASDSSGQFF. CDR3 nucleotide sequence: TGTGCCTCCGATAGTTCTGGGCAGTTCTTC.